These 4 T cell receptor beta chains share one sample of origin, sequenced in a study of beta chain features in type 1 diabetes. The investigators reverse transcribed all of the isolated RNA, so they sequenced expressed TCRB transcripts. The method was immunoSEQ multiplex PCR; TCRdb's version includes in-frame clones alone and lacks a portion of them. The table has under 800,000 clones, 15% seen once. Sequencing input: naive CD4+ T cells from blood. These receptors all come from a man between 18 and 29 years old in good health.

This chain joins TRBV15 and TRBJ2-5, with D perhaps matching TRBD1 (6 bases). Germline V gives CDR1 LNHNV, CDR2 YYDKDF (reference sequence). The CDR3 is 15 residues long. Trimming shortened V by 2 bases and J by 2 bases, and 12 bases separated the two germline ends. Written as DNA, the CDR3 is TGTGCCACCAGCAGAATGGGGGCTGAGCAAGAGACCCAGTACTTC. It yields the protein CATSRMGAEQETQYF.

This clone has more than one count but fewer than ten. This chain connects TRBV4-1 to TRBJ1-5, with a possible D match to TRBD1 (5 bases). V dropped 0 bases and J dropped 11 bases, with 8 bases sitting between them. Germline V gives CDR1 MGHRA, CDR2 YSYEKL. The CDR3 runs to 12 residues. DNA for the CDR3: TGCGCCAGCAGCCAAGAAGGGACTTCCCAGCATTTT. Amino acids: CASSQEGTSQHF.

This clone was found a few times. V gene TRBV7-2 combines with J gene TRBJ2-2; TRBD2 is a possible D gene (6 bases). The CDR3 has 15 residues. The V and J ends lost 5 bases and 7 bases respectively, with 17 bases between them. From germline, CDR1 is SGHTA and CDR2 FQGNSA. CDR3 DNA: TGTGCCAGCAGCGCCCGGACTAATTCTGTCGGGGAGCTGTTTTTT. It codes for CASSARTNSVGELFF.

The chain employs TRBV6-5 and TRBJ2-7; D perhaps matches TRBD2 (6 bases). This CDR3 contains 14 residues. Germline V gene sequence: CDR1 MNHEY, CDR2 SVGAGI. Trimming stripped 6 bases from V and 6 bases from J, with 18 bases between. The CDR3 protein is CASSPESAGSEQYF. The CDR3 DNA sequence: TGTGCCAGCAGCCCCGAGTCCGCGGGGTCCGAGCAGTACTTC.